Listed here are 28 T cell receptor beta chains from one sample, sequenced in a study of blood T cell repertoires in COVID-19. TCRdb keeps only in-frame clones here, not all; method: immunoSEQ multiplex PCR. This sample has roughly 300,000 clones, with around 84% found just once. Sequencing input: PBMCs or T cells enriched from blood (not recorded which). These receptors all stem from a man aged 25-45 years who had recovered from COVID-19.

This clone was observed a handful of times. V is TRBV2 and J is TRBJ1-1; 9 bases are shared with TRBD1. CDR3 length: 15 residues. The trim removed 5 bases at V and 3 bases at J, leaving 7 bases unmatched. CDR1 is SNHLY and CDR2 is FYNNEI in the germline V gene. Here the CDR3 DNA reads TGTGCCAGCAGTCCCGGGACAGGGAAGTACACTGAAGCTTTCTTT. This gives the protein CASSPGTGKYTEAFF.

This chain connects TRBV18 to TRBJ1-1, with D maybe TRBD1 (5 bases). CDR1 is KGHSH, CDR2 LQKENI, per germline. This CDR3 spans 15 amino acids. The ends were cut back, 8 bases at V and 1 base at J, with 17 bases in the middle. The CDR3 bases are TGTGCCAGCCGGCAGGGTGGGGGGGAGAACACTGAAGCTTTCTTT. Translated: CASRQGGGENTEAFF.

This clone was counted between two and nine times. J is TRBJ1-1 and V is TRBV27; possible D gene TRBD1, 5 bases. The CDR3 is 16 amino acids. V gave up 8 bases and J gave up 1 base, with 20 bases separating them. CDR1 and CDR2 from the germline V gene are MNHEY and SMNVEV (reference sequence). Written as DNA, the CDR3 is TGTGCCAGCGGACATCCGTACCTCTATGAGAACACTGAAGCTTTCTTT. This codes for CASGHPYLYENTEAFF.

The V and J genes are TRBV9 and TRBJ2-1; a possible D gene is TRBD2 (5 bases). The germline CDR1 and CDR2 sequences are SGDLS and YYNGEE. The CDR3 runs to 14 residues. With 0 bases removed from V and 12 bases from J, the gap between germline ends came to 16 bases. As DNA, the CDR3 is TGTGCCAGCAGCGTAGGCGGGCCCCCCTATGTGCAGTTCTTC. It translates to CASSVGGPPYVQFF.

This clone was counted only a few times. The rearrangement joins TRBV27 to TRBJ2-7; 8 bases line up with TRBD1. Germline lookup yields CDR1 MNHEY and CDR2 SMNVEV (reference sequence). Trimming cost V 8 bases and J 6 bases; bases outside gene matches: 3. CDR3 length: 11 amino acids. The CDR3 is CASSRGLEQYF. The CDR3 nucleotides are TGTGCCAGCTCCAGGGGGCTCGAGCAGTACTTC.

V gene TRBV3-1 (or the pseudogene TRBV3-2) combines with J gene TRBJ2-1; 9 bases are a match to TRBD2. CDR1 is LGHDT, CDR2 YNNKEL, per germline (reference sequence). The CDR3 length is 16 residues. V dropped 4 bases and J dropped 2; count of bases not matched to a gene: 6. The DNA of the CDR3 is TGTGCCAGCAGCCCCCCAGCGGGAGGCCCCTACAATGAGCAGTTCTTC. This encodes CASSPPAGGPYNEQFF.

Only one count was recorded for this clone. The chain carries TRBV6-5 and TRBJ1-2; D ambiguous. The ends were cut back, 1 base at V and 0 bases at J, with 12 bases in the middle. Per the germline V gene, CDR1 is MNHEY and CDR2 is SVGAGI. The CDR3 is made up of 16 amino acids. The CDR3 DNA reads TGTGCCAGCAGTTACTACCGCGCGGGCTCTAACTATGGCTACACCTTC. It codes for CASSYYRAGSNYGYTF.

The chain couples TRBV18 to TRBJ2-2; TRBD1 matches 7 bases. Trimming at V came to 0 bases and at J to 4 bases, leaving 8 bases not matched to a gene. This CDR3 has 17 amino acids. CDR1 KGHSH and CDR2 LQKENI come from the germline V gene. The CDR3 here is CASSPPTGLSGTGELFF. CDR3 in DNA: TGTGCCAGCTCACCACCGACAGGGTTGTCGGGCACCGGGGAGCTGTTTTTT.

The CDR3 DNA follows: TGTGCCAGCAGCTACCTCTCAGGGATGAACACTGAAGCTTTCTTT. Translation: CASSYLSGMNTEAFF. The V and J genes are TRBV5-4 and TRBJ1-1; TRBD1 might be the D (5 bases). Trimming took 3 bases from V and 0 from J, leaving 12 bases between them. Germline V CDR1 and CDR2: SGHNT, YYREEE (reference sequence). CDR3 length: 15 residues.

This chain joins TRBV15 and TRBJ2-1, with 7 nucleotides matching TRBD2. Germline lookup yields CDR1 LNHNV and CDR2 YYDKDF (reference sequence). The ends lost 6 bases at V and 8 bases at J; junction bases unmatched: 10. CDR3 length: 14 residues. The CDR3 DNA is TGTGCCACCAGTCTGAGGCGCGGGAGCTATGAGCAGTTCTTC. As protein: CATSLRRGSYEQFF.

This chain joins TRBV28 and TRBJ1-4, with D hard to call. Per the germline V gene, CDR1 is MDHEN and CDR2 is SYDVKM. CDR3 size: 16 residues. Trimming took off 6 bases at V and 6 bases at J, with 20 bases between the two ends. The CDR3 protein is CASSPIVRYEYEKLFF. In nucleotides, the CDR3 is TGTGCCAGCAGCCCCATCGTTCGGTATGAATATGAAAAACTGTTTTTT.

The chain carries TRBV3-1 (or the pseudogene TRBV3-2) and TRBJ2-2; a weak D match, TRBD2 (5 bases). Trimming pared 1 base from V and 0 bases from J, leaving 15 bases between. This CDR3 region has 18 residues. The germline V gene has CDR1 LGHDT and CDR2 YNNKEL (reference sequence). Here the CDR3 reads CASSQGEFYGANTGELFF. The CDR3 DNA reads TGTGCCAGCAGCCAAGGGGAGTTTTACGGCGCGAACACCGGGGAGCTGTTTTTT.

This chain connects TRBV5-4 to TRBJ2-7; D is perhaps TRBD1 (6 bases). Germline lookup yields CDR1 SGHNT and CDR2 YYREEE (reference sequence). The CDR3 sequence is 14 residues long. V lost 0 bases and J 6 bases, leaving 13 bases between the germline ends. The CDR3 here is CASSLGIQGPEQYF. CDR3 nucleotide sequence: TGTGCCAGCAGCTTGGGGATACAGGGTCCCGAGCAGTACTTC.

The rearrangement links TRBV14 to TRBJ1-4; D may be TRBD1 (6 bases). Trimming took 2 bases from V and 7 from J, leaving 11 bases between them. The CDR3 loop spans 14 amino acids. Germline loops: CDR1 SGHDN, CDR2 FVKESK. CDR3 nucleotides: TGTGCCAGCAGCCAACAGGGGTTGAGTGAAAAACTGTTTTTT. This codes for CASSQQGLSEKLFF.

The chain uses TRBV5-1 and TRBJ1-1; maybe TRBD1 (6 bases). The CDR3 extends over 15 amino acids. Per germline, CDR1 SGHRS and CDR2 YFSETQ. With 0 bases removed from V and 4 bases from J, the gap between germline ends came to 13 bases. CDR3 region: CASSLVTGSGTEAFF. CDR3 DNA: TGCGCCAGCAGCTTGGTTACAGGGAGTGGCACTGAAGCTTTCTTT.

This clone turned up a few times. This chain connects TRBV19 to TRBJ2-2; TRBD1 aligns across 7 bases. This CDR3 contains 16 residues. V trimming: 1 base; J trimming: 0 bases; junction bases outside the gene matches: 2. From germline, CDR1 is LNHDA and CDR2 SQIVND (reference sequence). The DNA for the CDR3 is TGTGCCAGTAGTATAGCTGGGACAGCGAACACCGGGGAGCTGTTTTTT. This sequence encodes CASSIAGTANTGELFF.

This chain uses TRBV14 with TRBJ1-1; D call uncertain. In germline, CDR1 is SGHDN, CDR2 FVKESK. CDR3 size: 13 residues. V was clipped by 1 base and J by 4 bases, with 7 bases between them. CDR3 nucleotide sequence: TGTGCCAGCAGCCAAGCCCTGTTCACTGAAGCTTTCTTT. Residues: CASSQALFTEAFF. The full variable domain, rest sourced from reference TRBV14 and TRBJ1-1, is EAGVTQFPSHSVIEKGQTVTLRCDPISGHDNLYWYRRVMGKEIKFLLHFVKESKQDESGMPNNRFLAERTGGTYSTLKVQPAELEDSGVYFCASSQALFTEAFFGQGTRLTVV.

This clone occurred a few times. The chain links TRBV5-1 to TRBJ2-2; the D gene is possibly TRBD2 (6 bases). This CDR3 contains 15 residues. Trimming removed 1 base at V and 1 base at J, with 8 bases between. The germline V gene has CDR1 SGHRS and CDR2 YFSETQ. The CDR3 sequence is CASSLQAGNTGELFF. The CDR3 region has the DNA TGCGCCAGCAGCTTGCAAGCGGGGAACACCGGGGAGCTGTTTTTT.

The chain has TRBV10-1 and TRBJ2-1; 13 bases match TRBD2. CDR1 WNHNN and CDR2 SYGVQD come from the germline V gene (reference sequence). CDR3 length equals 15 residues. V shed 8 bases, J shed 9 bases, and the junction held 10 bases outside the gene matches. CDR3 coding DNA: TGCGCCAGCCTTGGGACTAGCGGGGAACTCAGTGAGCAGTTCTTC. Protein: CASLGTSGELSEQFF.

The rearrangement uses TRBV7-2 and TRBJ2-3; 8 bases map to TRBD2. CDR1 and CDR2 (germline): SGHTA, FQGNSA. J gave up 6 bases and V 4 bases, and 9 bases lay outside the gene matches. The CDR3 has 15 amino acids. The CDR3 bases are TGTGCCAGCAGCTCTACACGGGGGGGGGTTGATACGCAGTATTTT. It specifies CASSSTRGGVDTQYF. The variable domain in full, with the rest retrieved from reference TRBV7-2 and TRBJ2-3, is GAGVSQSPSNKVTEKGKDVELRCDPISGHTALYWYRQSLGQGLEFLIYFQGNSAPDKSGLPSDRFSAERTGGSVSTLTIQRTQQEDSAVYLCASSSTRGGVDTQYFGPGTRLTVL.

The chain uses TRBV28 and TRBJ2-7; 8 positions agree with TRBD1. Germline assignment: CDR1 MDHEN and CDR2 SYDVKM. The CDR3 is 15 amino acids. V was pared by 4 bases and J by 2 bases, with 7 bases of the junction left unmatched. CDR3 protein: CASSSPGQDPYEQYF. In DNA form, the CDR3 reads TGTGCCAGCAGTTCCCCGGGACAGGACCCCTACGAGCAGTACTTC.

The chain uses TRBV11-3 and TRBJ1-6; D not certain. Trimming removed 5 bases at V and 8 bases at J, with 10 bases between. CDR1 is SGHNT and CDR2 is YENEEA in the germline V gene. This CDR3 comprises 13 residues. In nucleotides, the CDR3 is TGTGCCAGCAGCGGCCAGATCGATTCACCCCTCCACTTT. It yields the protein CASSGQIDSPLHF.

This chain uses TRBV7-9 with TRBJ2-1; D possibly corresponds to TRBD1 (6 bases). V was shortened by 5 bases and J by 9 bases, with 11 bases between the two germline ends. The CDR3 totals 12 residues. Germline V lookup: CDR1 SEHNR, CDR2 FQNEAQ (reference sequence). CDR3 residues: CASSPSDSEQFF. CDR3 coding DNA: TGTGCCAGCAGCCCTTCGGACAGTGAGCAGTTCTTC.

This chain uses TRBV10-1 with TRBJ2-1, with 7 nucleotides matching TRBD1. The CDR3 extends over 15 amino acids. The J segment lost 5 bases and the V segment lost 2 bases, leaving 6 bases of the junction unmatched. Looked up from germline, CDR1 is WNHNN and CDR2 is SYGVQD (reference sequence). CDR3 sequence: CASSEHRGLNNEQFF. DNA of the CDR3: TGCGCCAGCAGTGAGCACAGGGGATTAAACAATGAGCAGTTCTTC.

The V and J genes are TRBV11-2 and TRBJ2-5; a possible D gene is TRBD1 (6 bases). Germline V gene sequence: CDR1 SGHAT, CDR2 FQNNGV. CDR3 length equals 16 residues. The V end was cut by 2 bases, the J end by 1 base, with 14 bases between. CDR3: CASSLLGQPFQETQYF. For the CDR3, the DNA is TGTGCCAGCAGCTTACTTGGACAGCCCTTCCAAGAGACCCAGTACTTC.

The chain carries TRBV3-1 (or the pseudogene TRBV3-2) and TRBJ1-4; D is perhaps TRBD1 (6 bases). The CDR3 spans 18 residues. Trimming stripped 4 bases from V and 0 bases from J, with 18 bases between. Germline CDR1 and CDR2: LGHDT and YNNKEL (reference sequence). In DNA, the CDR3 is TGTGCCAGCAGCCCAGGGACAACCTCTCTGGCAACTAATGAAAAACTGTTTTTT. It yields the protein CASSPGTTSLATNEKLFF.

The CDR3 nucleotides read TGCAGCGTCGGGACTAGCGAGCCTCGGGGCATTCAGTACTTC. Translated: CSVGTSEPRGIQYF. The chain employs TRBV29-1 and TRBJ2-4; TRBD2 matches at 10 bases. Germline loops: CDR1 SQVTM, CDR2 ANQGSEA. The CDR3 extends over 14 amino acids. V lost 6 bases to trimming and J lost 9 bases; unmatched junction nucleotides: 11.

The V call is TRBV4-1, the J call TRBJ2-7; 7 bases line up with TRBD1. The CDR3 is 14 amino acids. CDR1 is MGHRA and CDR2 is YSYEKL in the germline V gene. With V trimmed by 5 bases and J by 0 bases, 4 bases remained unmatched. The CDR3: CASSEGQSSYEQYF. DNA for the CDR3: TGCGCCAGCAGCGAGGGACAGAGCTCCTACGAGCAGTACTTC.